Listed here are 15 T cell receptor beta chains from one sample, sequenced in a study of T-cell reconstitution after alpha-beta-depleted transplantation in children. Study conclusions and caveats: After one year, T-cell counts and TCRbeta diversity mostly came from new T cells.

For these receptors, no antigen is known. Molecular barcoding with unique molecular identifiers was used for the TCRbeta library. Using its own MiXCR run on the PCR reads, TCRdb lists one record per CDR3 protein. Counted here are hundreds of thousands of distinct CDR3 sequences, around 7.1% occurring once; the ten biggest clones make up around 10%. Here the sequenced sample was peripheral blood, taken 360 days after TCRalphabeta/CD19-depleted stem cell transplant. The receptors stem from a female patient between 2 and 15 years old who had a stem cell transplant for Fanconi anemia, so the T cells may come from the graft donor.

The chain couples TRBV10-3 to TRBJ1-1; 7 bases align to TRBD1. The CDR3 loop spans 15 amino acids. The V gene end was trimmed by 6 bases and the J gene end by 0 bases; junction bases not matched to a gene: 7. Germline V gene data show CDR1 as ENHRY and CDR2 as SYGVKD. This chain's CDR3 is CAIRAGQKMNTEAFF. DNA for the CDR3: TGTGCCATCAGGGCGGGACAGAAGATGAACACTGAAGCTTTCTTT.

The CDR3 is CASSRTPWDNEQFF. CDR3 nucleotide sequence: TGTGCCAGCAGCCGGACTCCGTGGGACAATGAGCAGTTCTTC. The V and J genes are TRBV11-2 and TRBJ2-1; D perhaps matches TRBD2 (5 bases). CDR3 length equals 14 residues. V dropped 5 bases and J dropped 5 bases, with 13 bases sitting between them. CDR1 SGHAT and CDR2 FQNNGV come from the germline V gene.

The J gene is TRBJ1-1, the V gene TRBV5-1, with D perhaps matching TRBD1 (5 bases). V shed 0 bases and J shed 3 bases, with 12 bases lying between them. Germline CDR1 reads SGHRS; CDR2 reads YFSETQ. There are 15 residues in the CDR3. CDR3 sequence reads: CASSLAGIQDTEAFF. CDR3 in DNA: TGCGCCAGCAGCTTGGCGGGGATACAGGACACTGAAGCTTTCTTT.

This clonotype has ten or more counts. The gene calls are TRBV7-8 and TRBJ2-4, with a tentative D call TRBD2 (6 bases). The CDR3 is 16 residues long. Germline assignment: CDR1 SGHVS and CDR2 FQNEAQ. V was pared by 3 bases and J by 0 bases, with 12 bases between. The CDR3 DNA reads as TGTGCCAGCAGCTTGTTCCGGGAGATAGCCAAAAACATTCAGTACTTC. It is translated as CASSLFREIAKNIQYF.

This clonotype was counted only a few times. The DNA of the CDR3 is TGCAGTGCTACCAGGGGTTCGGGCAACACTGAAGCTTTCTTT. Translating it yields CSATRGSGNTEAFF. The chain joins TRBV20-1 to TRBJ1-1, with a weak D call TRBD1 (6 bases). V was trimmed by 4 bases and J by 2 bases, leaving 14 bases between them. The CDR3 totals 14 residues. CDR1 and CDR2 from the germline V gene are DFQATT and SNEGSKA (reference sequence).

The rearrangement uses TRBV2 and TRBJ1-5; D remains ambiguous. Germline values: CDR1 SNHLY, CDR2 FYNNEI. CDR3 length equals 14 residues. Trimming took off 3 bases at V and 0 bases at J, with 6 bases between the two ends. Here the CDR3 reads CASSESNSNQPQHF. The DNA of the CDR3 is TGTGCCAGCAGTGAGTCGAATAGCAATCAGCCCCAGCATTTT.

This clonotype has at least ten counts. The V gene is TRBV7-9, the J gene TRBJ2-3, with TRBD2 identical over 14 bases. The germline gives CDR1 SEHNR, CDR2 FQNEAQ (reference sequence). This CDR3 is built from 17 residues. V trimming: 3 bases; J trimming: 2 bases; junction bases outside the gene matches: 4. The DNA for the CDR3 is TGTGCCAGCAGCTTGGGACTAGCGGGGGCTCTCACAGATACGCAGTATTTT. The encoded protein is CASSLGLAGALTDTQYF.

This clonotype was seen repeatedly, ten times or more. This sequence joins TRBV5-1 and TRBJ2-7, with 10 bases aligning to TRBD2. CDR1 and CDR2 (germline): SGHRS, YFSETQ. This CDR3 comprises 15 residues. V dropped 3 bases and J dropped 4; count of bases not matched to a gene: 7. Here the CDR3 reads CASSWGSGGPYEQYF. DNA of the CDR3: TGCGCCAGCAGCTGGGGTAGCGGGGGGCCTTACGAGCAGTACTTC.

This clonotype was counted only a few times. The genes are TRBV3-1 and TRBJ1-4; D may be TRBD1 (5 bases). From germline, CDR1 is LGHDT and CDR2 YNNKEL (reference sequence). V shed 0 bases and J shed 0 bases, with 17 bases lying between them. CDR3 size: 19 residues. The CDR3 DNA is TGTGCCAGCAGCCAAGAAGGCAGGGTGATAATCCCAACTAATGAAAAACTGTTTTTT. This translates into CASSQEGRVIIPTNEKLFF.

This clonotype was found many times. Germline and junction disagree at one end, which may indicate a read error. This chain uses TRBV12-3 or TRBV12-4 with TRBJ2-2, with a possible D match to TRBD1 (5 bases). CDR3 length: 14 amino acids. The chain's CDR3 is CASSLGQNTGELFF. CDR3 bases: TGCGCCAGCAGCTTGGGGCAGAACACCGGGGAGCTGTTTTTT.

Only a few counts were recorded for this clonotype. The J gene is TRBJ2-7, the V gene TRBV11-2; the D call may be TRBD1 or TRBD2 (5 bases each). Germline V gives CDR1 SGHAT, CDR2 FQNNGV. This CDR3 contains 12 residues. Trimming removed 5 bases from V and 7 bases from J, with 12 bases in between. As DNA, the CDR3 is TGTGCCAGCAGCCCAGGGAGTCGGGAGCAGTACTTC. Translated, it gives CASSPGSREQYF. The complete variable domain, with remaining parts taken from reference TRBV11-2 and TRBJ2-7, reads EAGVAQSPRYKIIEKRQSVAFWCNPISGHATLYWYQQILGQGPKLLIQFQNNGVVDDSQLPKDRFSAERLKGVDSTLKIQPAKLEDSAVYLCASSPGSREQYFGPGTRLTVT.

This clonotype was detected ten times or more. The chain uses TRBV12-3 or TRBV12-4 and TRBJ2-5; 9 nucleotides align to TRBD2. Losses at the gene ends were 6 bases for V and 1 base for J; bases not matched to a gene: 15. The length of the CDR3 is 18 residues. The CDR3 DNA follows: TGTGCCAGCAGAAGAGATTTTCAGCGGGGGGCTTTCCAAGAGACCCAGTACTTC. This sequence encodes CASRRDFQRGAFQETQYF.

In its sample, this clonotype was seen many times. DNA for the CDR3: TGCGCCAGCAGCTTCGGACAGGGGACAGATACGCAGTATTTT. Its protein product is CASSFGQGTDTQYF. The V call is TRBV5-1, the J call TRBJ2-3; 9 nucleotides align to TRBD1. V shed 2 bases and J 3 bases; nucleotides not matched to a gene: 1. The CDR3 runs 14 residues. CDR1 SGHRS and CDR2 YFSETQ come from the germline V gene.

The rearrangement uses TRBV18 and TRBJ2-5; 9 bases line up with TRBD1. The germline gives CDR1 KGHSH, CDR2 LQKENI. The CDR3 runs 15 residues. With V trimmed by 5 bases and J by 2 bases, 6 bases remained unmatched. The CDR3 here is CASSGPGQGQETQYF. CDR3 sequence (DNA): TGTGCCAGCTCAGGCCCGGGACAGGGACAAGAGACCCAGTACTTC.

The V call is TRBV28, the J call TRBJ2-3; 12 bases line up with TRBD2. Germline values: CDR1 MDHEN, CDR2 SYDVKM. J gave up 1 base and V 4 bases, and 9 bases lay outside the gene matches. The CDR3 covers 18 residues. CDR3 sequence reads: CASSSTGTSGRGTDTQYF. In DNA, the CDR3 is TGTGCCAGCAGTTCCACCGGGACTAGCGGGCGGGGCACAGATACGCAGTATTTT.